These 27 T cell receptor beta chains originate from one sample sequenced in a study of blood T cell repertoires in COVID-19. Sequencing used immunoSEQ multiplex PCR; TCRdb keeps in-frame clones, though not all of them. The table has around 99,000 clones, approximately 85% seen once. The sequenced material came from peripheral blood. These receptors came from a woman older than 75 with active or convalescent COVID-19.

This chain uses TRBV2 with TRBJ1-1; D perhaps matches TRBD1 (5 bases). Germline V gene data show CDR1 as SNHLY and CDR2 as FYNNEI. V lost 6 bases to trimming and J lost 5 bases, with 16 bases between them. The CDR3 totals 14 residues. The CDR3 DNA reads TGTGCCAGCAGCTCATGGGGGGGGAGGACTGAAGCTTTCTTT. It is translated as CASSSWGGRTEAFF.

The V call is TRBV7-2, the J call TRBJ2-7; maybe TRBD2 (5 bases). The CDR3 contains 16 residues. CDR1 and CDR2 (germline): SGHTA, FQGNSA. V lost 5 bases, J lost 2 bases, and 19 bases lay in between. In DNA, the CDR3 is TGTGCCAGCAGCAAAGAGCTGGGCGGGCTTACCTACGAGCAGTACTTC. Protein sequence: CASSKELGGLTYEQYF.

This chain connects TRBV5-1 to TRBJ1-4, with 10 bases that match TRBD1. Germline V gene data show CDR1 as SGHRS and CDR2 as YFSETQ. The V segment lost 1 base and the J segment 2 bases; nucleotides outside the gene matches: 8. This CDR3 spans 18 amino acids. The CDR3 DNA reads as TGCGCCAGCAGCTTGTGGACAGGGGGTAGAACTACTAATGAAAAACTGTTTTTT. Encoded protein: CASSLWTGGRTTNEKLFF.

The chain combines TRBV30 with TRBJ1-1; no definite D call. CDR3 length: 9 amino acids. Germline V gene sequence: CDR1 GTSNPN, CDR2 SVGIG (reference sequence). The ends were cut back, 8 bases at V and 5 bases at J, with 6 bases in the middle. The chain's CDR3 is CARLTEAFF. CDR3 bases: TGTGCCCGCCTAACTGAAGCTTTCTTT.

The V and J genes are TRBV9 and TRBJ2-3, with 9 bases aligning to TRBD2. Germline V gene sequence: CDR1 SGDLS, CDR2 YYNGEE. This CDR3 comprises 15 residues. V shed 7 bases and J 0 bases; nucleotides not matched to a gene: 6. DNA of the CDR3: TGTGCCAGCGCCCCGACTAGCGGAAGCACAGATACGCAGTATTTT. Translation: CASAPTSGSTDTQYF.

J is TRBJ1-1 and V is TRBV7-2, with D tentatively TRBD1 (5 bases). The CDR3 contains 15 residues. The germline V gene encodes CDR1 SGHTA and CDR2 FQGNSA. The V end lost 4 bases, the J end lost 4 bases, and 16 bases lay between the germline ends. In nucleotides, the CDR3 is TGTGCCAGCAGCTCCCCCGCAGGGAGGAGCACTGAAGCTTTCTTT. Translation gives CASSSPAGRSTEAFF.

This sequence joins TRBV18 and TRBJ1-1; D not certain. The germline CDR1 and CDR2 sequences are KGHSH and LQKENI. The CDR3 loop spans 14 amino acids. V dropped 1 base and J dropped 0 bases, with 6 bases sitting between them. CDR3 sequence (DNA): TGTGCCAGCTCACCACAATACTTGAACACTGAAGCTTTCTTT. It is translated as CASSPQYLNTEAFF.

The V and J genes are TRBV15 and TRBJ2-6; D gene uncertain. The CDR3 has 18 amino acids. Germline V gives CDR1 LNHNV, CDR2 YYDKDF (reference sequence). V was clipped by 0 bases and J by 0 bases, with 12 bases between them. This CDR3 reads CATSRDGGSPSGANVLTF. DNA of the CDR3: TGTGCCACCAGCAGAGATGGCGGAAGCCCCTCTGGGGCCAACGTCCTGACTTTC.

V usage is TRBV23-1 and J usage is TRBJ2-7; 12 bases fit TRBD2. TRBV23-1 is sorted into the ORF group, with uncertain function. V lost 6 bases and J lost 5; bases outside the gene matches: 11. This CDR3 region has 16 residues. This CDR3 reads CASSLPTSGRTHEQYF. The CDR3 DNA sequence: TGCGCCAGCAGCCTCCCCACTAGCGGGAGGACCCACGAGCAGTACTTC.

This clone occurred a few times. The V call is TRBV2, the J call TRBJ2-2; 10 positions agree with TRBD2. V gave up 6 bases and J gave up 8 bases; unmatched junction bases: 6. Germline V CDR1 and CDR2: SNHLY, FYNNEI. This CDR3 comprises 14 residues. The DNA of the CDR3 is TGTGCCAGCAGGGGACTAGCGACATCGGGGGAGCTGTTTTTT. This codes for CASRGLATSGELFF.

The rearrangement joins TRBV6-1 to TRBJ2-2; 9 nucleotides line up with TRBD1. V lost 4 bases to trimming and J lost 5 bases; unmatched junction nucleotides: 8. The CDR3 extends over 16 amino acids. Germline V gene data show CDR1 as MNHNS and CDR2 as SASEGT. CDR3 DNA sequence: TGTGCCAGCAGTGTATCCGGGACAGGGAGGACCGGGGAGCTGTTTTTT. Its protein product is CASSVSGTGRTGELFF.

The CDR3 spells CASSYQGAAEKLFF. CDR3 nucleotide sequence: TGTGCCAGCAGTTACCAGGGTGCTGCTGAAAAACTGTTTTTT. This chain joins TRBV6-5 and TRBJ1-4; D may be TRBD1 (5 bases). The germline gives CDR1 MNHEY, CDR2 SVGAGI. The CDR3 is made up of 14 amino acids. V gave up 2 bases and J gave up 7 bases, with 11 bases separating them.

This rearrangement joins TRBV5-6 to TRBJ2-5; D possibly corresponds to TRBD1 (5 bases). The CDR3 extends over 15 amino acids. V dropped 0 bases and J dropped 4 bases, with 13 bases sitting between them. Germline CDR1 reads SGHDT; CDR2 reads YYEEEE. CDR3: CASSLALGPIETQYF. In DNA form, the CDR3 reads TGTGCCAGCAGCTTGGCTCTGGGGCCTATAGAGACCCAGTACTTC.

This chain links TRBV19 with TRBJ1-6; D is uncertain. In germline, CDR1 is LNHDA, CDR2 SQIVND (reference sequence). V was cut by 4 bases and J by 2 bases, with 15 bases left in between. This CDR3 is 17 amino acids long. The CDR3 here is CASSTRRGIAYNSPLHF. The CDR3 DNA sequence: TGTGCCAGTAGTACCCGACGGGGTATCGCCTATAATTCACCCCTCCACTTT.

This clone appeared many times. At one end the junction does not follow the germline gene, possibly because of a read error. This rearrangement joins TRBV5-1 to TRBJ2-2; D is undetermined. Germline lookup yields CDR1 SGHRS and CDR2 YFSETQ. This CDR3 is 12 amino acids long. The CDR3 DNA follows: TGTGCCAGCAGTTATAACACCGGGGAGCTGTTTTTT. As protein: CASSYNTGELFF. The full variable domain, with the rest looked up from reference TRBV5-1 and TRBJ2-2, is KAGVTQTPRYLIKTRGQQVTLSCSPISGHRSVSWYQQTPGQGLQFLFEYFSETQRNKGNFPGRFSGRQFSNSRSEMNVSTLELGDSALYLCASSYNTGELFFGEGSRLTVL.

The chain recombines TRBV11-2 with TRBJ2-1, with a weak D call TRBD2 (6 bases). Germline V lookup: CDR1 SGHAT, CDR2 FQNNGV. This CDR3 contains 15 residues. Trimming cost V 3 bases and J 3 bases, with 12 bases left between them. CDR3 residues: CASSFVRTNYNEQFF. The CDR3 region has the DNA TGTGCCAGCAGCTTTGTCAGGACTAACTACAATGAGCAGTTCTTC. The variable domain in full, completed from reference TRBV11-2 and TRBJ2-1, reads EAGVAQSPRYKIIEKRQSVAFWCNPISGHATLYWYQQILGQGPKLLIQFQNNGVVDDSQLPKDRFSAERLKGVDSTLKIQPAKLEDSAVYLCASSFVRTNYNEQFFGPGTRLTVL.

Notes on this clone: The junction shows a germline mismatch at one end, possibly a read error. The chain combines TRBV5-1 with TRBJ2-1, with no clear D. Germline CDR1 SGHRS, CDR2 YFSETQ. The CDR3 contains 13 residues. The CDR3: CASSLLPGDEQFF. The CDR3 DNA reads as TGTGCCAGCAGCTTATTACCAGGCGATGAGCAGTTCTTC. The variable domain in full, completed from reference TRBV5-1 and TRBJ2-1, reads KAGVTQTPRYLIKTRGQQVTLSCSPISGHRSVSWYQQTPGQGLQFLFEYFSETQRNKGNFPGRFSGRQFSNSRSEMNVSTLELGDSALYLCASSLLPGDEQFFGPGTRLTVL.

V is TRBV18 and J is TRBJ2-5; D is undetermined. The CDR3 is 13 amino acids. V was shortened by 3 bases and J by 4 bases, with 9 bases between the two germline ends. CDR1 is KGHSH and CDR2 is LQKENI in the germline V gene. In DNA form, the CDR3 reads TGTGCCAGCTCACCGCCGAGTCGAGAGACCCAGTACTTC. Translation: CASSPPSRETQYF.

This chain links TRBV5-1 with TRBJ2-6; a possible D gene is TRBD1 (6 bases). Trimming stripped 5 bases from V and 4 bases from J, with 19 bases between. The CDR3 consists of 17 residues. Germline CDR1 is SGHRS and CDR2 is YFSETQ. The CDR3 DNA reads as TGCGCCAGCAGGGCATCCTACAGGGCCCCGGGGGCCAACGTCCTGACTTTC. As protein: CASRASYRAPGANVLTF.

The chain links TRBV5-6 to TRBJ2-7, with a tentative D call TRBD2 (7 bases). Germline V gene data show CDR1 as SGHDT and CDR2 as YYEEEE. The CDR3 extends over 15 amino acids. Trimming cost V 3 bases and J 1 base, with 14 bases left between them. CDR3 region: CASSSLRGGSYEQYF. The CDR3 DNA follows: TGTGCCAGCAGCTCACTAAGGGGGGGGTCCTACGAGCAGTACTTC. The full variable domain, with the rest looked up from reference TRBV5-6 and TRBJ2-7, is DAGVTQSPTHLIKTRGQQVTLRCSPKSGHDTVSWYQQALGQGPQFIFQYYEEEERQRGNFPDRFSGHQFPNYSSELNVNALLLGDSALYLCASSSLRGGSYEQYFGPGTRLTVT.

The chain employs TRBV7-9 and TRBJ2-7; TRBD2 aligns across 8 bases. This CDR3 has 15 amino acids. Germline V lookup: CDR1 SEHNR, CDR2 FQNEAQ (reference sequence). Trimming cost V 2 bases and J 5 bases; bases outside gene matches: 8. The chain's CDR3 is CASSLSRALADEQYF. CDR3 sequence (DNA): TGTGCCAGCAGCTTAAGTCGCGCACTAGCGGACGAGCAGTACTTC.

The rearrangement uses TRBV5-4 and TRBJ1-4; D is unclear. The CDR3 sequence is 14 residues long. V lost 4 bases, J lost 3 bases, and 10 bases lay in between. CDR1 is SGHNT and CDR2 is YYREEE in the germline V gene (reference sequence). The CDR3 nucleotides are TGTGCCAGCAGCCCCGGGGAGGCTAATGAAAAACTGTTTTTT. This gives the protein CASSPGEANEKLFF.

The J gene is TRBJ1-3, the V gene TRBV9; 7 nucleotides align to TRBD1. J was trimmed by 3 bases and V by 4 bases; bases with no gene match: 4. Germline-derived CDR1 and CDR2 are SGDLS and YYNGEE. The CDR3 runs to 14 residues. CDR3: CASSSTGDGNTIYF. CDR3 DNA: TGTGCCAGCAGCTCAACAGGGGATGGAAACACCATATATTTT.

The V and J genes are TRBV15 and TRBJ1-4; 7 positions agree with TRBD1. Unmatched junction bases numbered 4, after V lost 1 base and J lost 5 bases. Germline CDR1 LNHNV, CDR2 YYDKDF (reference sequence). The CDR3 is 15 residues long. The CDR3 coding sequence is TGTGCCACCAGCAGAGCGTCGACAGGGAATGAAAAACTGTTTTTT. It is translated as CATSRASTGNEKLFF.

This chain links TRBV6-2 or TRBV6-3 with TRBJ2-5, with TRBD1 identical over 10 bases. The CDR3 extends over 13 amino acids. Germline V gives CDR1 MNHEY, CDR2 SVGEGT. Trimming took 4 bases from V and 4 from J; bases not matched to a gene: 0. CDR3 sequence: CASSWDRGETQYF. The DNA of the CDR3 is TGTGCCAGCAGTTGGGACAGGGGAGAGACCCAGTACTTC.

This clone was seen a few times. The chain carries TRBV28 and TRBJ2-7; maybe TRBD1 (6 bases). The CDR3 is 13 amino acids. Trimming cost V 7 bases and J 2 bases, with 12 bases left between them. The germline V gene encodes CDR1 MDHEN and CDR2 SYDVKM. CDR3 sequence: CASNRDTPYEQYF. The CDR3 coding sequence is TGTGCCAGCAACCGGGACACCCCCTACGAGCAGTACTTC.

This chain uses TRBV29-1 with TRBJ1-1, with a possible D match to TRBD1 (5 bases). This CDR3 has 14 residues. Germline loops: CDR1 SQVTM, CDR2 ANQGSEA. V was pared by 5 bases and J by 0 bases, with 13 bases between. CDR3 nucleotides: TGCAGCGTTCCTCAGGCAGGGTTGAACACTGAAGCTTTCTTT. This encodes CSVPQAGLNTEAFF.